One sample yielded the 24 T cell receptor beta chains listed below, sequenced in a study of human T cells and chemical hapten exposure (dated by TCRdb to the early 2020s). The library was generated by RACE. Instrument used: NextSeq 500. TCRdb trimmed public reads at Q25 via fastp, called clones via MiXCR and kept in-frame beta chains. Entries are consolidated by CDR3 protein sequence, retaining the most common genes and DNA. The sample table holds under 120,000 distinct CDR3 sequences, of which 8% to 13% were seen once. The top ten hold 3.5% of the sample. This specimen's time point label, interpreted: patch test 1, 2 weeks after DPC sensitization. The treatment or condition label on this specimen signifies: therapeutic diphenylcyclopropenone sensitization with weekly scalp DPC. Sample: whole blood, taken in connection with sensitization to the hapten diphenylcyclopropenone (DPC). Receptors were obtained from a woman in her forties with alopecia areata. Some clones in this sample may be carry-over from other donors' samples.

This clonotype was seen a handful of times. This chain links TRBV18 with TRBJ2-5, with TRBD1 as a possible D gene (5 bases). V lost 2 bases, J lost 0 bases, and 10 bases lay in between. Germline CDR1 KGHSH, CDR2 LQKENI. The CDR3 length is 15 residues. Here the CDR3 reads CASSPLRRDQETQYF. For the CDR3, the DNA is TGTGCCAGCTCACCATTGCGCAGGGACCAAGAGACCCAGTACTTC.

Ten or more counts support this clonotype. The gene calls are TRBV6-5 and TRBJ2-5, with unresolved D. Per the germline V gene, CDR1 is MNHEY and CDR2 is SVGAGI. The CDR3 has 12 residues. With 2 bases removed from V and 0 bases from J, the gap between germline ends came to 1 base. The CDR3 loop reads CASSYDQETQYF. The CDR3 DNA is TGTGCCAGCAGTTACGACCAAGAGACCCAGTACTTC.

This clonotype was counted only a few times. This chain uses TRBV5-1 with TRBJ2-1, with D tentatively TRBD2 (6 bases). V was clipped by 4 bases and J by 7 bases, with 15 bases between them. Germline V gene lookup returns CDR1 SGHRS and CDR2 YFSETQ. The CDR3 is made up of 14 amino acids. The CDR3 sequence: CASSPKTRINEQFF. The CDR3 DNA reads as TGCGCCAGCAGCCCAAAGACTAGAATTAATGAGCAGTTCTTC.

This clonotype was observed many times. The V and J genes are TRBV10-3 and TRBJ2-1, with 10 bases that match TRBD2. The CDR3 totals 17 residues. The V gene's germline CDR1 is ENHRY and CDR2 SYGVKD. V gave up 3 bases and J gave up 0 bases; unmatched junction bases: 5. The CDR3 loop is CAISDLAGARSYNEQFF. CDR3 DNA: TGTGCCATCAGTGACCTAGCGGGAGCCCGCTCCTACAATGAGCAGTTCTTC.

The table lists this clonotype with many counts. This chain uses TRBV24-1 with TRBJ2-3; D possibly corresponds to TRBD2 (6 bases). This CDR3 is built from 16 residues. Germline V gene lookup returns CDR1 KGHDR and CDR2 SFDVKD. With 1 base removed from V and 2 bases from J, the gap between germline ends came to 12 bases. The CDR3 DNA reads TGTGCCACCAGTGATTTCACTAGCTGGACCACAGATACGCAGTATTTT. Its translation: CATSDFTSWTTDTQYF.

This clonotype was detected only a few times. This sequence joins TRBV20-1 and TRBJ2-3; 8 bases fit TRBD1. The V segment lost 6 bases and the J segment 2 bases; nucleotides outside the gene matches: 7. This CDR3 is built from 14 residues. The germline CDR1 and CDR2 sequences are DFQATT and SNEGSKA (reference sequence). DNA of the CDR3: TGCAGTGCCAGCGGACAGGGAACCACAGATACGCAGTATTTT. Translating it yields CSASGQGTTDTQYF.

There are many counts of this clonotype. The chain couples TRBV18 to TRBJ1-2; 9 positions match TRBD1. The CDR3 length is 18 residues. The trim removed 2 bases at V and 2 bases at J, leaving 12 bases unmatched. Germline V gene data show CDR1 as KGHSH and CDR2 as LQKENI. CDR3 amino acids: CASSPTPGQGGTNYGYTF. CDR3 coding DNA: TGTGCCAGCTCACCAACTCCGGGACAGGGAGGAACAAACTATGGCTACACCTTC.

The V call is TRBV28, the J call TRBJ2-4; 7 positions match TRBD1. Germline V gene data show CDR1 as MDHEN and CDR2 as SYDVKM. V lost 3 bases and J lost 8; bases outside the gene matches: 4. The CDR3 covers 13 residues. Here the CDR3 reads CASSFPGGDIQYF. The CDR3 nucleotides are TGTGCCAGCAGTTTTCCAGGGGGAGACATTCAGTACTTC.

Many counts were recorded for this clonotype. V and J are TRBV6-2 or TRBV6-3 and TRBJ2-7; possibly TRBD1 or TRBD2 for D (6 bases each). CDR1 is MNHEY and CDR2 is SVGEGT in the germline V gene. The CDR3 runs to 17 residues. V dropped 0 bases and J dropped 3 bases, with 18 bases sitting between them. CDR3 DNA sequence: TGTGCCAGCAGTTACTCCGACCGGAGGGGGATAGACTACGAGCAGTACTTC. The encoded protein is CASSYSDRRGIDYEQYF.

Of note for this clonotype: A read error may explain this, as a much larger clone is one base away. The CDR3 does not close with the conserved phenylalanine or tryptophan, likely indicating a read error. The chain joins TRBV7-9 to TRBJ1-3, with D unresolved. The germline V gene encodes CDR1 SEHNR and CDR2 FQNEAQ (reference sequence). CDR3 length: 15 amino acids. V lost 5 bases and J 2 bases, leaving 13 bases between the germline ends. CDR3 in DNA: TGTGCCAGCAGCCCGGACGGAGGGCCTGGAAACACCATATATTTA. Amino acids: CASSPDGGPGNTIYL.

V gene TRBV6-2 or TRBV6-3 combines with J gene TRBJ2-2, with unresolved D. V was cut by 7 bases and J by 0 bases, with 18 bases left in between. This CDR3 is built from 17 residues. Per the germline V gene, CDR1 is MNHEY and CDR2 is SVGEGT. CDR3 nucleotide sequence: TGTGCCAGCACCGCGTCGGCCAAGGCCTCGAACACCGGGGAGCTGTTTTTT. Its translation: CASTASAKASNTGELFF.

This clonotype was observed at least ten times. The chain uses TRBV2 and TRBJ1-5, with 10 bases matching TRBD1. After removal of 6 bases from V and 4 bases from J, the junction contained 9 bases not matched to a gene. This CDR3 region has 16 residues. CDR1 is SNHLY and CDR2 is FYNNEI in the germline V gene. The CDR3 spells CASRDSGTGANQPQHF. DNA for the CDR3: TGTGCCAGCAGGGACTCCGGGACAGGGGCTAATCAGCCCCAGCATTTT.

The sample holds a few counts of this clonotype. The gene calls are TRBV28 and TRBJ1-2; a weak D match, TRBD1 (5 bases). Trimming removed 7 bases at V and 8 bases at J, with 14 bases between. This CDR3 is built from 12 residues. In germline, CDR1 is MDHEN, CDR2 SYDVKM. This chain's CDR3 is CASNGGGMGYTF. For the CDR3, the DNA is TGTGCCAGCAATGGCGGGGGAATGGGCTACACCTTC.

This clonotype came up many times. The V gene is TRBV6-5, the J gene TRBJ2-2, with D uncertain. The CDR3 sequence is 13 residues long. The germline V gene encodes CDR1 MNHEY and CDR2 SVGAGI. With 7 bases removed from V and 0 bases from J, the gap between germline ends came to 6 bases. The CDR3 coding sequence is TGTGCCAGCACTGCTCCGAACACCGGGGAGCTGTTTTTT. Protein: CASTAPNTGELFF.

The chain employs TRBV6-5 and TRBJ2-2; possible D gene TRBD2, 5 bases. The CDR3 covers 15 residues. Germline-derived CDR1 and CDR2 are MNHEY and SVGAGI. The germline V and J ends were trimmed by 0 bases and 4 bases, with 9 bases remaining between them. CDR3 loop: CASSYSRVGTGELFF. The CDR3 DNA follows: TGTGCCAGCAGTTACTCGAGGGTGGGCACCGGGGAGCTGTTTTTT.

This clonotype was counted at least ten times. The V gene is TRBV28, the J gene TRBJ1-1; D is unclear. V dropped 3 bases and J dropped 0 bases, with 8 bases sitting between them. Looked up from germline, CDR1 is MDHEN and CDR2 is SYDVKM. The CDR3 totals 14 residues. Here the CDR3 DNA reads TGTGCCAGCAGTTTTGGCCGCATGAACACTGAAGCTTTCTTT. It codes for CASSFGRMNTEAFF.

The J gene is TRBJ2-3, the V gene TRBV4-3; possible D gene TRBD2, 5 bases. Looked up from germline, CDR1 is LGHNA and CDR2 is YSLEER. This CDR3 is built from 15 residues. V lost 0 bases and J 2 bases, leaving 9 bases between the germline ends. The CDR3 DNA reads TGCGCCAGCAGCCAAGATCCGGGATACACAGATACGCAGTATTTT. Protein sequence: CASSQDPGYTDTQYF.

This clonotype was seen many times. V gene TRBV11-2 combines with J gene TRBJ2-5, with D possibly TRBD2 on 6 matching bases. CDR1 is SGHAT, CDR2 FQNNGV, per germline. This CDR3 comprises 17 residues. V lost 2 bases, J lost 2 bases, and 18 bases lay in between. This CDR3 is CASSLRPGVGQQETQYF. The CDR3 coding sequence is TGTGCCAGCAGCTTAAGGCCGGGGGTGGGGCAACAAGAGACCCAGTACTTC.

DNA for the CDR3: TGTGCCAGCAGATACTTGAGCTTGGGCACAGATACGCAGTATTTT. It encodes CASRYLSLGTDTQYF. The chain couples TRBV11-2 to TRBJ2-3; D remains unclear. Germline CDR1 is SGHAT and CDR2 is FQNNGV. Trimming pared 6 bases from V and 1 base from J, leaving 14 bases between. The CDR3 contains 15 residues.

There are many counts of this clonotype. This chain links TRBV7-2 with TRBJ2-1; TRBD2 agrees at 16 bases. The CDR3 runs to 21 residues. Germline CDR1 is SGHTA and CDR2 is FQGNSA. Losses at the gene ends were 1 base for V and 0 bases for J; bases not matched to a gene: 9. The CDR3, as DNA: TGTGCCAGCAGCTTAGGGGCTCCGGGACTAGCGGGAGGGAGCTCCTACAATGAGCAGTTCTTC. Its translation is CASSLGAPGLAGGSSYNEQFF. Complete variable domain (other parts from reference TRBV7-2 and TRBJ2-1): GAGVSQSPSNKVTEKGKDVELRCDPISGHTALYWYRQSLGQGLEFLIYFQGNSAPDKSGLPSDRFSAERTGGSVSTLTIQRTQQEDSAVYLCASSLGAPGLAGGSSYNEQFFGPGTRLTVL.

The V and J genes are TRBV6-6 and TRBJ1-1; unclear D gene. Trimming left V 5 bases short and J 11 bases short, with 12 bases between. Germline CDR1 and CDR2: MNHNY and SVGAGI (reference sequence). This CDR3 is built from 11 residues. CDR3 loop: CASSHTPGAFF. The CDR3 DNA follows: TGTGCCAGCAGTCACACTCCGGGGGCTTTCTTT.

The chain couples TRBV15 to TRBJ2-7, with a tentative D call TRBD1 (5 bases). The V gene's germline CDR1 is LNHNV and CDR2 YYDKDF (reference sequence). The CDR3 length is 13 residues. V was shortened by 0 bases and J by 7 bases, with 10 bases between the two germline ends. In DNA form, the CDR3 reads TGTGCCACCAGCAGAGATCCAGGGAAGGAGCAGTACTTC. This codes for CATSRDPGKEQYF. Based on the CDR3 plus reference TRBV15 and TRBJ2-7, the full variable domain is DAMVIQNPRYQVTQFGKPVTLSCSQTLNHNVMYWYQQKSSQAPKLLFHYYDKDFNNEADTPDNFQSRRPNTSFCFLDIRSPGLGDTAMYLCATSRDPGKEQYFGPGTRLTVT.

Only a few counts were recorded for this clonotype. The chain recombines TRBV10-1 with TRBJ2-7; no clear D gene. Germline V gene lookup returns CDR1 WNHNN and CDR2 SYGVQD (reference sequence). This CDR3 region has 15 residues. V was shortened by 0 bases and J by 0 bases, with 9 bases between the two germline ends. CDR3 in DNA: TGCGCCAGCAGTGAGTCCGGCGCAGCCTCCTACGAGCAGTACTTC. Translating it yields CASSESGAASYEQYF.

This clonotype was counted at least ten times. This chain links TRBV7-9 with TRBJ2-7; D is uncertain. Germline V gene lookup returns CDR1 SEHNR and CDR2 FQNEAQ (reference sequence). The CDR3 consists of 14 residues. Trimming stripped 1 base from V and 7 bases from J, with 14 bases between. The DNA of the CDR3 is TGTGCCAGCAGCTTAGGGGATCCCGGTGAGGAGCAGTACTTC. It is translated as CASSLGDPGEEQYF.